This T cell receptor beta chain was recorded in a study of blood T cell repertoires in COVID-19. Overall study: Material from acute and convalescent COVID-19 was sourced from the United States, Italy and Spain. PBMCs, B-cell-depleted T cells, or T cells were the source of the cDNA or gDNA that made up the material.

The Seattle site enrolled patients during active infection and followed them longitudinally. As processed by the authors: Amplification from reference gene primers served as the basis for estimated nucleated cell counts. Measured with immunoSEQ multiplex PCR; TCRdb has only the in-frame clones, and not every one. That table supplies the V and J calls and clone size; D and trimming were determined from the DNA. In the table there are about 300,000 clones, roughly 89% of which are singletons. CDR3 size: 15 residues. The V and J ends lost 4 bases and 0 bases, in that order; junction bases with no gene match: 4. CDR1 is LGHDT and CDR2 is YNNKEL in the germline V gene (reference sequence).

The gene calls are TRBV3-1 (or the pseudogene TRBV3-2) and TRBJ1-1; 8 bases agree with TRBD1. This TCR derives from a woman aged 25 to 39 with COVID-19, enrolled during active disease. The sample consisted of peripheral blood. The CDR3 loop reads CASSRGDRLNTEAFF. CDR3 nucleotides: TGTGCCAGCAGCCGGGGGGACAGGTTGAACACTGAAGCTTTCTTT.